A selection of T cell receptor beta chains follows, all from one sample in a study of cytomegalovirus exposure and HLA in healthy donors. Measured with immunoSEQ multiplex PCR; TCRdb has only the in-frame clones, and not every one. The sample carries about 220,000 clones, around nine tenths recorded once. The sequenced sample was PBMCs. The receptors were gathered from a woman between 18 and 30 years old in good health and CMV-seronegative. CDR3s include the opening cysteine and the closing phenylalanine or tryptophan. The D gene is left open where the match is weak. Expanded clones get a size class; other rows say once, few or many, or leave the size out.

CDR3	DNA	J	D	V	size
CASSVAVGVGTGELFF	TGTGCCAGCAGCGTAGCGGTGGGAGTTGGTACCGGGGAGCTGTTTTTT	TRBJ2-2	.	TRBV9	.
CASSLAGGEQYF	TGTGCCAGCAGCTTAGCGGGCGGGGAGCAGTACTTC	TRBJ2-7	.	TRBV7-6	.
CASSLRGGETQYF	TGTGCCAGCAGCCTCCGCGGGGGAGAGACCCAGTACTTC	TRBJ2-5	TRBD2	TRBV5-4	once
CASRPVDVEFTDTQYF	TGTGCCAGCAGACCAGTAGACGTGGAGTTTACAGATACGCAGTATTTT	TRBJ2-3	.	TRBV4-2	.
CSAGLAADTQYF	TGCAGCGCCGGACTAGCCGCAGATACGCAGTATTTT	TRBJ2-3	TRBD2	TRBV29-1	.
CASSSYFNTEAFF	TGTGCCAGCAGCTCCTACTTTAACACTGAAGCTTTCTTT	TRBJ1-1	.	TRBV7-3	.
CASSNPNSGTGVHEQYF	TGTGCCAGCAGTAACCCCAACTCCGGGACAGGGGTCCACGAGCAGTACTTC	TRBJ2-7	TRBD1	TRBV27	.
CASRNRGPNTEAFF	TGTGCCAGCAGAAACAGGGGCCCGAACACTGAAGCTTTCTTT	TRBJ1-1	TRBD1	TRBV6-4	.
CASYSSGYEQYF	TGTGCCAGCTACTCTAGCGGCTACGAGCAGTACTTC	TRBJ2-7	TRBD2	TRBV6-6	.
CASSPDRVDEAFF	TGTGCCAGCTCTCCGGACAGGGTCGATGAAGCTTTCTTT	TRBJ1-1	TRBD1	TRBV18	.
CASSPRGAGVTTQYF	TGTGCCAGCAGCCCCCGCGGAGCGGGAGTTACTACGCAGTATTTT	TRBJ2-3	TRBD2	TRBV11-2	.
CASGSQGAGYEQYF	TGTGCTAGTGGGTCACAGGGGGCAGGGTACGAGCAGTACTTC	TRBJ2-7	TRBD1	TRBV12-5	.
CASSFGIPGLEGTQYF	TGTGCCAGCAGCTTTGGGATTCCGGGTCTAGAGGGGACCCAGTACTTC	TRBJ2-5	.	TRBV11-2	.
CASSPARDQPQHF	TGTGCCAGCAGCCCCGCCCGGGATCAGCCCCAGCATTTT	TRBJ1-5	.	TRBV7-2	.
CASSASGSSYNEQFF	TGTGCCAGCAGCGCAAGCGGGAGCTCCTACAATGAGCAGTTCTTC	TRBJ2-1	TRBD2	TRBV9	.
CASSPAGTGELFF	TGTGCCAGCTCACCAGCGGGGACCGGGGAGCTGTTTTTT	TRBJ2-2	.	TRBV18	.
CASSYPPGHWF	TGTGCCAGCAGTTACCCCCCGGGACATTGGTTC	TRBJ1-2	.	TRBV6-5	.
CASSYGGARGYTF	TGTGCCAGCAGTTACGGGGGGGCCCGTGGCTACACCTTC	TRBJ1-2	.	TRBV6-5	.
CASSFEGVSSGNTIYF	TGCGCCAGCAGCTTCGAGGGGGTGAGCTCTGGAAACACCATATATTTT	TRBJ1-3	.	TRBV5-1	.